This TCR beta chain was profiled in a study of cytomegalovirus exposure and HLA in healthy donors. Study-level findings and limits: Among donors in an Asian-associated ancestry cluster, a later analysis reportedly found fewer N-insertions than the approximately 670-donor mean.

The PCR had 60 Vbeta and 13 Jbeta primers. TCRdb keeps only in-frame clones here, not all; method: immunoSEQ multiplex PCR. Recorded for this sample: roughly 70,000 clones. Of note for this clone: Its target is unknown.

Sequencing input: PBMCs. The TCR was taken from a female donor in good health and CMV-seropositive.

CDR3 sequence reads: CASSFGLSYEQYF. The CDR3 coding sequence is TGTGCCAGCAGCTTTGGCCTCTCCTACGAGCAGTACTTC. This sequence joins TRBV7-2 and TRBJ2-7; D not certain. The germline V gene has CDR1 SGHTA and CDR2 FQGNSA. V was cut by 3 bases and J by 0 bases, with 6 bases left in between. CDR3 length equals 13 residues.